Listed here are 6 T cell receptor beta chains from one sample, sequenced in a study of T cell responses to AZD1222 COVID-19 vaccine. Using immunoSEQ multiplex PCR, the repertoire was profiled, and TCRdb retains in-frame clones only, with some absent. The sample includes some 150,000 clones, 88% of them seen just once. Specimen: peripheral blood, collected on day 0 of AZD1222 vaccination. The receptors derive from an adult in good health.

This clone was detected only a few times. The V gene is TRBV7-2, the J gene TRBJ1-2, with D unclear. The germline gives CDR1 SGHTA, CDR2 FQGNSA. Trimming stripped 5 bases from V and 0 bases from J, with 19 bases between. The CDR3 is 17 amino acids. In nucleotides, the CDR3 is TGTGCCAGCAGCCCCCAAGACACAGTTTCAGCTAACTATGGCTACACCTTC. This gives the protein CASSPQDTVSANYGYTF. The full variable domain, its missing parts supplied by reference TRBV7-2 and TRBJ1-2, is GAGVSQSPSNKVTEKGKDVELRCDPISGHTALYWYRQSLGQGLEFLIYFQGNSAPDKSGLPSDRFSAERTGGSVSTLTIQRTQQEDSAVYLCASSPQDTVSANYGYTFGSGTRLTVV.

The chain couples TRBV19 to TRBJ2-2; TRBD1 aligns across 11 bases. The germline V gene encodes CDR1 LNHDA and CDR2 SQIVND (reference sequence). The CDR3 has 15 amino acids. V gave up 8 bases and J gave up 4 bases; unmatched junction bases: 6. DNA of the CDR3: TGTGCCAGTCGGACAGGGGGCTTAATCACCGGGGAGCTGTTTTTT. Translation: CASRTGGLITGELFF.

This chain joins TRBV19 and TRBJ1-5, with no clear D. The germline V gene encodes CDR1 LNHDA and CDR2 SQIVND (reference sequence). The CDR3 runs 10 residues. V lost 8 bases, J lost 9 bases, and 8 bases lay in between. The CDR3 DNA reads TGTGCCAGTTACGGACCGCCCCAGCATTTT. This codes for CASYGPPQHF.

J is TRBJ2-1 and V is TRBV7-2, with 8 bases aligning to TRBD2. There are 15 residues in the CDR3. Germline values: CDR1 SGHTA, CDR2 FQGNSA. V trimming: 2 bases; J trimming: 4 bases; junction bases outside the gene matches: 4. CDR3: CASSLSGGGYNEQFF. The CDR3 DNA reads as TGTGCCAGCAGCTTAAGCGGGGGAGGTTACAATGAGCAGTTCTTC.

The genes are TRBV19 and TRBJ2-7, with D possibly being TRBD2 (6 bases). Trimming removed 1 base from V and 2 bases from J, with 9 bases in between. In germline, CDR1 is LNHDA, CDR2 SQIVND (reference sequence). CDR3 size: 14 residues. Here the CDR3 reads CASSIGSGPYEQYF. The CDR3 nucleotides are TGTGCCAGTAGTATAGGTAGCGGACCCTACGAGCAGTACTTC.

The genes are TRBV4-1 and TRBJ2-3, with no clear D. The CDR3 is 13 residues long. CDR1 is MGHRA and CDR2 is YSYEKL in the germline V gene. Trimming removed 0 bases from V and 6 bases from J, with 7 bases in between. The CDR3 loop is CASSQDSVDTQYF. For the CDR3, the DNA is TGCGCCAGCAGCCAAGATTCTGTGGATACGCAGTATTTT.